This TCR beta chain was retrieved from a study of T cells in tumors after PD-1 blockade. Study-wide context: Either cemiplimab 350 mg every 2 weeks or pembrolizumab 200 mg every 3 weeks was given. Peripheral blood samples averaged around 33,000 unique clonotypes and 113,528 templates. Daily vismodegib 150 mg continued in a subset of anti-PD-1-treated patients.

Study results and caveats: About 41% of tumor TCR clonotypes were also found in blood.

Germline V lookup: CDR1 LGHDT, CDR2 YNNKEL (reference sequence). The J segment lost 1 base and the V segment lost 4 bases, leaving 3 bases of the junction unmatched. The CDR3 runs to 15 residues. On this clone: Its antigen remains unidentified.

TCRdb's copy holds only in-frame clones and misses some; the assay was immunoSEQ multiplex PCR. This sample carries 40,000 to 55,000 clones, 79% of them seen once, and the ten largest clones take about a sixth. The source is a human donor with basal cell carcinoma. V usage is TRBV3-1 (or the pseudogene TRBV3-2) and J usage is TRBJ1-1, with TRBD1 matching 10 bases. Sequenced material: PBMCs, taken before anti-PD-1 treatment. CDR3 sequence: CASSRGQGKNTEAFF. CDR3 coding DNA: TGTGCCAGCAGCCGGGGACAGGGGAAGAACACTGAAGCTTTCTTT.